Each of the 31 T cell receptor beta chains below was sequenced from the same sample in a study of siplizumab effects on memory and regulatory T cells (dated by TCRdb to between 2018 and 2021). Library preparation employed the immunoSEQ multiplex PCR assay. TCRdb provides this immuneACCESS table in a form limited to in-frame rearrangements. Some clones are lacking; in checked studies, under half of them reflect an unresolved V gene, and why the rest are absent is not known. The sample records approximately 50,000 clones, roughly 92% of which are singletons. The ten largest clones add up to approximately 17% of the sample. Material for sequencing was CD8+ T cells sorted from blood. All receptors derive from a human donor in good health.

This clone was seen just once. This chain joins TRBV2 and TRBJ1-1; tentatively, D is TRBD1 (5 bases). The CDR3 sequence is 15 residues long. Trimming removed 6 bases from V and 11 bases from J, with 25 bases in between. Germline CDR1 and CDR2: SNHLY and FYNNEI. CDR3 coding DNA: TGTGCCAGCAGCGGAACCGGGACTTCTAGGGGTTGGGCTTTCTTT. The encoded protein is CASSGTGTSRGWAFF.

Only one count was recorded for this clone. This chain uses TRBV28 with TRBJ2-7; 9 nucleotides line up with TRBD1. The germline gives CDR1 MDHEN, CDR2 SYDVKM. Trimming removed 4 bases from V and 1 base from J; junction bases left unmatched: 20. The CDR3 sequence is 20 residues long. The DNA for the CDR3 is TGTGCCAGCAGTTCCCAACAGGGGGCGCTGATAGGCATCAGTTCCTACGAGCAGTACTTC. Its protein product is CASSSQQGALIGISSYEQYF.

The CDR3 nucleotides are TGTGCCAGCAGCTATGGACAGACCCAGTACTTC. Translated, it gives CASSYGQTQYF. The chain is built from TRBV6-1 and TRBJ2-5, with D hard to call. CDR1 and CDR2 from the germline V gene are MNHNS and SASEGT. Trimming pared 6 bases from V and 6 bases from J, leaving 8 bases between. This CDR3 region has 11 residues.

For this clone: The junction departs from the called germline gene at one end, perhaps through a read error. For the CDR3, the DNA is TGTGCCAGCAGTTTTTTAATAAACCAGCCCCGGCATTTT. It codes for CASSFLINQPRHF. This chain uses TRBV6-5 with TRBJ1-5; D not resolved. Per germline, CDR1 MNHEY and CDR2 SVGAGI. This CDR3 has 13 residues.

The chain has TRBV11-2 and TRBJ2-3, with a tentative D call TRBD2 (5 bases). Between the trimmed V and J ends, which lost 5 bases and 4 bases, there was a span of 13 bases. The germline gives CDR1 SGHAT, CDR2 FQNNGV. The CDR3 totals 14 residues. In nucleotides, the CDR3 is TGTGCCAGCAGCGCCGTGGCGGGCCCAGATACGCAGTATTTT. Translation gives CASSAVAGPDTQYF. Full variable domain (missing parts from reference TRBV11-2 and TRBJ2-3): EAGVAQSPRYKIIEKRQSVAFWCNPISGHATLYWYQQILGQGPKLLIQFQNNGVVDDSQLPKDRFSAERLKGVDSTLKIQPAKLEDSAVYLCASSAVAGPDTQYFGPGTRLTVL.

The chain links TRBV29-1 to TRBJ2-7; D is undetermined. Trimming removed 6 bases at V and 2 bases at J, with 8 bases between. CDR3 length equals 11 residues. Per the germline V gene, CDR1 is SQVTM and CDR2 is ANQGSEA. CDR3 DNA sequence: TGCAGCGTAACAGACCCCTACGAGCAGTACTTC. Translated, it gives CSVTDPYEQYF.

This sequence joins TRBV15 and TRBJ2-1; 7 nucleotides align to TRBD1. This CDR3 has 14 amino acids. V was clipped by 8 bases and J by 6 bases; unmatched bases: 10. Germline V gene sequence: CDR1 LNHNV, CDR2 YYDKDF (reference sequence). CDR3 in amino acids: CATFRTGSANEQFF. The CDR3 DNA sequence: TGTGCCACCTTTAGGACAGGTTCGGCCAATGAGCAGTTCTTC.

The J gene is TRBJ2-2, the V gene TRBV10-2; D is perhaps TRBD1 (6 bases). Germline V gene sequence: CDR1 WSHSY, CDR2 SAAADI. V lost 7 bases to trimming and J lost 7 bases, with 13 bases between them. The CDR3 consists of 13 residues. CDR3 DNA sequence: TGCGCCAGCACCCGGCAGGGGAACGGGGAGCTGTTTTTT. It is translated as CASTRQGNGELFF.

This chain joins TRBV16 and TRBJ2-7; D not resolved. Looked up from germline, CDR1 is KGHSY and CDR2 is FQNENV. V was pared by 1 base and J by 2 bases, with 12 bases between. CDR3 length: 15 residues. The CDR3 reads CASSQFVGTAYEQYF. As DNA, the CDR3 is TGTGCCAGCAGCCAATTCGTGGGAACGGCCTACGAGCAGTACTTC.

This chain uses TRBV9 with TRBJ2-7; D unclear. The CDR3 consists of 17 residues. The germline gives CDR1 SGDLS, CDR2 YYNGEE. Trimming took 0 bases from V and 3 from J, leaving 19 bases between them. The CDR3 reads CASSVDPYPKTHYEQYF. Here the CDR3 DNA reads TGTGCCAGCAGCGTAGATCCCTACCCAAAGACACACTACGAGCAGTACTTC.

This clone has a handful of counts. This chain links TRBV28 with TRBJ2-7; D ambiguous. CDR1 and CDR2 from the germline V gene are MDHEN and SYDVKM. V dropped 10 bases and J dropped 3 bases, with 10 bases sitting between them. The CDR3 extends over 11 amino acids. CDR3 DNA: TGTGCCACCGCGAGAAGCTACGAGCAGTACTTC. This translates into CATARSYEQYF.

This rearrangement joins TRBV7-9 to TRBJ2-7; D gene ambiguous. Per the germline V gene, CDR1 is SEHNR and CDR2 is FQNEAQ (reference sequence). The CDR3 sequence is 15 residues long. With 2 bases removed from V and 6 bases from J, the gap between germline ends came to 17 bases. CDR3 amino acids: CASSLSAGFLGEQYF. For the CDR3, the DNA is TGTGCCAGCAGCTTATCGGCCGGGTTCCTTGGCGAGCAGTACTTC.

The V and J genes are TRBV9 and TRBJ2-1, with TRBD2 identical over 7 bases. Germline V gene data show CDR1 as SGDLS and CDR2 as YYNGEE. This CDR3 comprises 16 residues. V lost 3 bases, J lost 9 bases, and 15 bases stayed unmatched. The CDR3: CASSGDRAGVFGEQFF. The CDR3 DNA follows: TGTGCCAGCAGCGGAGATCGGGCGGGAGTATTTGGTGAGCAGTTCTTC.

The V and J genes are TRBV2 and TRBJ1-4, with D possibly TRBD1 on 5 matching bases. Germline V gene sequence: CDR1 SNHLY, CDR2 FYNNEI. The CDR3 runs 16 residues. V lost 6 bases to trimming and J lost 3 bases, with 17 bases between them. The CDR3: CASSLGRGSPNEKLFF. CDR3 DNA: TGTGCCAGCAGCCTTGGGCGGGGCAGCCCTAATGAAAAACTGTTTTTT.

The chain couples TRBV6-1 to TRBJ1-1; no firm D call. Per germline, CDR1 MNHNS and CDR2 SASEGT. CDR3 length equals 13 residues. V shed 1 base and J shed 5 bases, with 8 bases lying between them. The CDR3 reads CASSEGSRTEAFF. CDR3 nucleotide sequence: TGTGCCAGCAGTGAAGGGTCTAGGACTGAAGCTTTCTTT.

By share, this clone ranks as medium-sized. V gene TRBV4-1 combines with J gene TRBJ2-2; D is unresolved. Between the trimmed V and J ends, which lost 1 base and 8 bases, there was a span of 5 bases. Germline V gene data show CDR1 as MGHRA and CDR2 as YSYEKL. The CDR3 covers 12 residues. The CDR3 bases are TGCGCCAGCAGCCAAGGATCTGGGGAGCTGTTTTTT. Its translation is CASSQGSGELFF.

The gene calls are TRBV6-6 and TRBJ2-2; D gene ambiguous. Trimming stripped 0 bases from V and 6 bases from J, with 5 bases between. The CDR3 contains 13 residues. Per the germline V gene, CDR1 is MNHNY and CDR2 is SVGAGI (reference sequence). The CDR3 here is CASSYSAPGELFF. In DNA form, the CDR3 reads TGTGCCAGCAGTTACTCTGCCCCCGGGGAGCTGTTTTTT.

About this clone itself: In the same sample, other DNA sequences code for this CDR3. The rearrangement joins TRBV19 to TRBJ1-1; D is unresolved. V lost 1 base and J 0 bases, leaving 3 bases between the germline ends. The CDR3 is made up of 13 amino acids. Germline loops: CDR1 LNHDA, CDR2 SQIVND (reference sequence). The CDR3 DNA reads TGTGCCAGTAGTATAGCTTTGAACACTGAAGCTTTCTTT. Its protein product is CASSIALNTEAFF.

This CDR3 reads CASSLLRGPQHF. Written as DNA, the CDR3 is TGTGCCAGCAGTTTATTGCGGGGACCCCAGCATTTT. The V call is TRBV28, the J call TRBJ1-5; no clear D gene. With 1 base removed from V and 10 bases from J, the gap between germline ends came to 8 bases. The CDR3 is 12 residues long. Germline V gives CDR1 MDHEN, CDR2 SYDVKM.

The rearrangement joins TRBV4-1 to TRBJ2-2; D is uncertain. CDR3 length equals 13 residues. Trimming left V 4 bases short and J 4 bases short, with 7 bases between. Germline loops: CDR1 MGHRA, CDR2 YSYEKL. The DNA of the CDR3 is TGCGCCAGCAGCCCAACGGGCACCGGGGAGCTGTTTTTT. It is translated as CASSPTGTGELFF.

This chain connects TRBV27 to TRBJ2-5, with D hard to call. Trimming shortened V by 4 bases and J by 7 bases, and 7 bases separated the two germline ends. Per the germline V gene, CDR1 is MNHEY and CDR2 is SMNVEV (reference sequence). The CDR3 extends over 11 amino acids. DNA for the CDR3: TGTGCCAGCAGTTCAGCAGGGACCCAGTACTTC. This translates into CASSSAGTQYF.

Here the CDR3 reads CASSLAGTQNTEAFF. DNA of the CDR3: TGCGCCAGCAGCTTGGCCGGGACACAGAACACTGAAGCTTTCTTT. The V and J genes are TRBV5-1 and TRBJ1-1; D possibly corresponds to TRBD1 (6 bases). The ends were cut back, 0 bases at V and 1 base at J, with 10 bases in the middle. In germline, CDR1 is SGHRS, CDR2 YFSETQ. The CDR3 extends over 15 amino acids.

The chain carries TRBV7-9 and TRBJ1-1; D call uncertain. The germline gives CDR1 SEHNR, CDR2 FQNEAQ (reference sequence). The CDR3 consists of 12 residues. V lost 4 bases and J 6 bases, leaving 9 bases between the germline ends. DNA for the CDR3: TGTGCCAGCAGCTCACTGGGAGCTGAAGCTTTCTTT. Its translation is CASSSLGAEAFF.

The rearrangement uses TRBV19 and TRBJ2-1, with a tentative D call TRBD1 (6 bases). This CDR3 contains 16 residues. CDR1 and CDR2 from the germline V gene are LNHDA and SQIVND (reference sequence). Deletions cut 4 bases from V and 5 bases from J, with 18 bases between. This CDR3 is CASSTRQVHAHNEQFF. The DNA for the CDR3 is TGTGCCAGTAGTACCCGACAGGTTCATGCTCACAATGAGCAGTTCTTC.

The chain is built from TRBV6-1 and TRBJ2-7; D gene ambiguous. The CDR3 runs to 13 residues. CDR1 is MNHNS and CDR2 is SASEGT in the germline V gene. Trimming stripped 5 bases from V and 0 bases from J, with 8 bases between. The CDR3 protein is CASSLGSSYEQYF. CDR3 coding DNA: TGTGCCAGCAGTTTGGGAAGCTCCTACGAGCAGTACTTC.

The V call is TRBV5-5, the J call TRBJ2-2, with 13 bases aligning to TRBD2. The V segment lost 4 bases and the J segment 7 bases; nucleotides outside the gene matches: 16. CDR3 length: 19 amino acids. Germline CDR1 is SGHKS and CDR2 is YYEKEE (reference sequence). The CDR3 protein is CASSPRWTSGRRLGGELFF. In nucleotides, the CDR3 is TGTGCCAGCAGCCCCCGGTGGACTAGCGGGAGACGGTTAGGCGGGGAGCTGTTTTTT. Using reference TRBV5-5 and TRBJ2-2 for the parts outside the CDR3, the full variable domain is DAGVTQSPTHLIKTRGQQVTLRCSPISGHKSVSWYQQVLGQGPQFIFQYYEKEERGRGNFPDRFSARQFPNYSSELNVNALLLGDSALYLCASSPRWTSGRRLGGELFFGEGSRLTVL.

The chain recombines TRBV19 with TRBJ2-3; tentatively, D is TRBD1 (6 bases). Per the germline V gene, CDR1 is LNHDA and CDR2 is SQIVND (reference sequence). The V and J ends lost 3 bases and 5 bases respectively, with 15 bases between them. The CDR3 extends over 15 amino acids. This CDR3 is CASSILGGVGDTQYF. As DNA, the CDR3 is TGTGCCAGTAGTATCTTAGGGGGTGTGGGAGATACGCAGTATTTT. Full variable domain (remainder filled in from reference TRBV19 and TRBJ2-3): DGGITQSPKYLFRKEGQNVTLSCEQNLNHDAMYWYRQDPGQGLRLIYYSQIVNDFQKGDIAEGYSVSREKKESFPLTVTSAQKNPTAFYLCASSILGGVGDTQYFGPGTRLTVL.

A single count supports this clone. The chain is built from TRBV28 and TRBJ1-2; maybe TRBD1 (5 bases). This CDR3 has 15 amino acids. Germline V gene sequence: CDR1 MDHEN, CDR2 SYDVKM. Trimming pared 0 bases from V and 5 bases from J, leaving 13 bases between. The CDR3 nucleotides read TGTGCCAGCAGTTTATGGGGGGATGTCTCTTATGGCTACACCTTC. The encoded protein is CASSLWGDVSYGYTF.

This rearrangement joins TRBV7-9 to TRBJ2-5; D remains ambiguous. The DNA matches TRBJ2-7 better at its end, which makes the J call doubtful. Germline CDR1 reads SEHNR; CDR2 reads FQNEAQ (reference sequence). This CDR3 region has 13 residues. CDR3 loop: CASSPEITYEQYF. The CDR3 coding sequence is TGTGCCAGCAGCCCAGAAATAACCTACGAGCAGTACTTC.

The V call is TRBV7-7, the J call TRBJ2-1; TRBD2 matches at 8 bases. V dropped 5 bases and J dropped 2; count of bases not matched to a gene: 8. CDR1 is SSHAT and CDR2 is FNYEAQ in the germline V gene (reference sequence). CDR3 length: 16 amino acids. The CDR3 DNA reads TGTGCCAGCAGCCCTACACTAGCGGAAACCTACAATGAGCAGTTCTTC. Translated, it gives CASSPTLAETYNEQFF.

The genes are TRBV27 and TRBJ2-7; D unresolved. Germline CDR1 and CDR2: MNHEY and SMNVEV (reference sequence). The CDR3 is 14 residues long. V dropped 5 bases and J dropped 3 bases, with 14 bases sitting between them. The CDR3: CASSPTDGDYEQYF. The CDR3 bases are TGTGCCAGCAGTCCCACGGACGGAGACTACGAGCAGTACTTC.